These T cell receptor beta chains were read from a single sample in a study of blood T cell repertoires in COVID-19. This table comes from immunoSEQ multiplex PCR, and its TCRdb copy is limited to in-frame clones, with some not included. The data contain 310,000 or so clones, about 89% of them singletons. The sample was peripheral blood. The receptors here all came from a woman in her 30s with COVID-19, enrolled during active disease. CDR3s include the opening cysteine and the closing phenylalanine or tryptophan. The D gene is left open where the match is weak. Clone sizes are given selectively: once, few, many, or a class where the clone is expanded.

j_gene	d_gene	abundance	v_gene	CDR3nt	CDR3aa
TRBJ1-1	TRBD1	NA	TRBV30	TGTGCCTGGAGTTTAGGACAGGGGAGCGCTGAAGCTTTCTTT	CAWSLGQGSAEAFF
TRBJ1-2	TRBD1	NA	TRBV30	TGTGCCTGGAGCGGACTGGGGACAGGGAACTATGGCTACACCTTC	CAWSGLGTGNYGYTF
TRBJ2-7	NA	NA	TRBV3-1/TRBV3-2	TGTGCCAGCAGCCAAGCGGTGTACGAGCAGTACTTC	CASSQAVYEQYF
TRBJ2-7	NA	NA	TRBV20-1	TGCAGTGCTCCAGTGATGGACGAGCAGTACTTC	CSAPVMDEQYF
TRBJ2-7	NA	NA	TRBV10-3	TGTGCCATCAGTGAGCCCAGGGCCTCCGAGCAGTACTTC	CAISEPRASEQYF
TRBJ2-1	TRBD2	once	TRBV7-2	TGTGCCAGCAGCTTATTGTTGGTGGCTAGCGGGTACAATGAGCAGTTCTTC	CASSLLLVASGYNEQFF
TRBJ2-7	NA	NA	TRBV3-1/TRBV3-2	TGTGCCAGCAGACTCCGCAGAAACCGGGACTCCTACTTCTACGAGCAGTACTTC	CASRLRRNRDSYFYEQYF
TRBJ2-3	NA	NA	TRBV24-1	TGTGCCACCACCGCCGAGGGGGGGGATACGCAGTATTTT	CATTAEGGDTQYF
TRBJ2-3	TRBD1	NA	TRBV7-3	TGTGCCAGCAGCCCGGACAGGGGGGCAGATACGCAGTATTTT	CASSPDRGADTQYF
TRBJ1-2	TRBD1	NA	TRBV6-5	TGTGCCAGCAGTTACCCGGGACAGGGCAATGGCTACACCTTC	CASSYPGQGNGYTF
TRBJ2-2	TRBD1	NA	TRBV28	TGTGCCAGCAGTTTGGACCGGGACAGGGGGCTTGCCGGGGAGCTGTTTTTT	CASSLDRDRGLAGELFF
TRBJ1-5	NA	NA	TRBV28	TGTGCCAGCAACCCGGGGGTTCAGCCCCAGCATTTT	CASNPGVQPQHF
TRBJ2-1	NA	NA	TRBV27	TGTGCCAGCAGTTTATCGGAGCAGTCCTACAATGAGCAGTTCTTC	CASSLSEQSYNEQFF
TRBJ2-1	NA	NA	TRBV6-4	TGTGCCAGCAGTGACTCGCGTGGAGGTGAGCAGTTCTTC	CASSDSRGGEQFF
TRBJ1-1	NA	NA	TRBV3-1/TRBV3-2	TGTGCCAGCAGCCTCATCGGGGTGAACACTGAAGCTTTCTTT	CASSLIGVNTEAFF
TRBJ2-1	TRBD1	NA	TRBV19	TGTGCCAGTAGGCCGGGACAGGGGGGCTATGAGCAGTTCTTC	CASRPGQGGYEQFF
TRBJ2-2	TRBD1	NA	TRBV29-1	TGCAGCGGGGGACAGGGCCTCACCGGGGAGCTGTTTTTT	CSGGQGLTGELFF
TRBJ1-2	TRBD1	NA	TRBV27	TGTGCCAGCAGCCCCGGGACAGGGGACCATGGCTACACCTTC	CASSPGTGDHGYTF
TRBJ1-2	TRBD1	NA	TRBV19	TGTGCCAGTAGTATAGCGTGGACAGGGCCTTCTTATGGCTACACCTTC	CASSIAWTGPSYGYTF
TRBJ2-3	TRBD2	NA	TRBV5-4	TGTGCCAGCAGCTGGGGACTAGCGGGAGGTATTTCGGGCACAGATACGCAGTATTTT	CASSWGLAGGISGTDTQYF
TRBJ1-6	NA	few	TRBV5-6	TGTGCCAGCAGCTTGAGTAGGACAGCGAATTCACCCCTCCACTTT	CASSLSRTANSPLHF
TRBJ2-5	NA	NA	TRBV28	TGTGCCAGCAGGACCCAGGGGGGAGAGACCCAGTACTTC	CASRTQGGETQYF
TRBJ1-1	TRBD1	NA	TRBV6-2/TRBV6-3	TGTGCCAGCAGTCGACCGGGACAGGGGGGCACTGAAGCTTTCTTT	CASSRPGQGGTEAFF
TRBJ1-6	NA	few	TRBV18	TGTGCCAGCTCAAAAGAAGGGAGCTCCTATAATTCACCCCTCCACTTT	CASSKEGSSYNSPLHF
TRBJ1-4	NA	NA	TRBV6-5	TGTGCCAGCAGCCCCCTCGGGGCAACTAATGAAAAACTGTTTTTT	CASSPLGATNEKLFF
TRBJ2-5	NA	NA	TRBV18	TGTGCCAGCTCACTAGTACTAGGACTTAAAGAGACCCAGTACTTC	CASSLVLGLKETQYF
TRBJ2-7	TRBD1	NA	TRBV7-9	TGTGCCAGCAGCTTGACAGGGGTTGGGGAGCAGTACTTC	CASSLTGVGEQYF
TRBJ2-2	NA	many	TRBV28	TGTGCCAGCAGACTCGGGTCTGGGGGGGAGCTGTTTTTT	CASRLGSGGELFF
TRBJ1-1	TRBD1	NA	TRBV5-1	TGCGCCAGCAGCTTGTACAGGGGCCAGTTCACTGAAGCTTTCTTT	CASSLYRGQFTEAFF
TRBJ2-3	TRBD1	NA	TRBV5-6	TGTGCCAGCAGCGTCGGGACAGCCACAGATACGCAGTATTTT	CASSVGTATDTQYF
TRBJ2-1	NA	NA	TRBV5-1	TGCGCCAGCAGCTCCACTATAGCCGATAGCGACGAGCAGTTCTTC	CASSSTIADSDEQFF
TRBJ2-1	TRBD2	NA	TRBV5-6	TGTGCCAGCAACGCCGGGACTAGCGCTTACAATGAGCAGTTCTTC	CASNAGTSAYNEQFF
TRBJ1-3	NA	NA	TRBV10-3	TGTGCCATCAGCGGTGGGGCCAGCTCTGGAAACACCATATATTTT	CAISGGASSGNTIYF
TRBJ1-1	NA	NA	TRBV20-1	TGCAGTGCCCGGAGGCAGCTTGAAGCTTTCTTT	CSARRQLEAFF
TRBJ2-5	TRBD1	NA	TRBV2	TGTGCCAGCAGTGCCGGGACAGTGACGTTGGAGACCCAGTACTTC	CASSAGTVTLETQYF
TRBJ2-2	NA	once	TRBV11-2	TGTGCCAACTATCTGAGTAACGGGGAGCTGTTTTTT	CANYLSNGELFF
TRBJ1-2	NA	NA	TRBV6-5	TGTGCCAGCAGTTACCTATCCCCGCGGAACTATGGCTACACCTTC	CASSYLSPRNYGYTF
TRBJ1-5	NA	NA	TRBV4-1	TGCGCCAGCAGCCAGACTCAGGGCTCTCCCCCTCAGCCCCAGCATTTT	CASSQTQGSPPQPQHF
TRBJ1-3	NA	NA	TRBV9	TGTGCCAGCAGCGTAGATCCGGGGATCTCTGGAAACACCATATATTTT	CASSVDPGISGNTIYF